The T cell receptor beta chain under discussion was sequenced for a study of CD8 T cells in ankylosing spondylitis. This clonotype was seen repeatedly, ten times or more. Its antigen is as yet unknown. CDR3 length equals 15 residues. Germline assignment: CDR1 ENHRY and CDR2 SYGVKD. V dropped 0 bases and J dropped 6; count of bases not matched to a gene: 5. Using its own MiXCR run on the 5' RACE reads, TCRdb lists one record per CDR3 protein. The data show 250,000 to 350,000 distinct CDR3 sequences, around 18% seen once. Study observations and caveats: Significantly higher representation of disease-linked clones was reported for matched ankylosing spondylitis synovial fluid. Clones linked to the disease showed a CD8+ phenotype. They occurred at relatively low frequencies in peripheral blood. It appeared that ankylosing spondylitis blood was characterized by a TCR beta motif of under ten highly homologous variants.

The gene calls are TRBV10-3 and TRBJ1-2, with 9 bases matching TRBD1. The receptor was derived from a male donor with ankylosing spondylitis or in good health (not recorded which). Sequences were obtained from blood, either unsorted or a sorted T cell fraction (not recorded which). The CDR3 nucleotides read TGTGCCATCAGTGAGTCGGACAGGGGTGCAAATGGCTACACCTTC. Translated: CAISESDRGANGYTF.